The 9 T cell receptor beta chains reported below all come from one sample, sequenced in a study of spatial heterogeneity in lung cancer (dated by TCRdb to the late 2010s). Library preparation used 5' RACE. Sequencing took place on a NextSeq 500. The public reads were reprocessed in TCRdb via fastp at Q25 and MiXCR, keeping in-frame beta chains. One record per CDR3 amino acid sequence lists the most common genes and DNA. The sample yields 35,000 to 45,000 distinct CDR3 sequences; 5.2% were counted once. In total, the top ten clones hold about a quarter of the sample. In light of the paper, this sample's time point label describes: sample taken at primary tumor resection. Without any cell sorting, TCR sequencing was performed on whole RNA extracted either from tumor and nontumor lung tissue or from cryopreserved PBMC samples. The source material was PBMCs, sampled at surgery. The receptors shown here come from a female donor with early-stage non-small cell lung cancer.

This clonotype was seen many times. The J gene is TRBJ2-3, the V gene TRBV5-6; D unclear. Trimming took off 2 bases at V and 6 bases at J, with 10 bases between the two ends. This CDR3 spans 13 amino acids. CDR1 and CDR2 from the germline V gene are SGHDT and YYEEEE. The CDR3: CASSFLGSDTQYF. The CDR3 DNA follows: TGTGCCAGCAGCTTCCTGGGGTCGGATACGCAGTATTTT.

At least ten counts were recorded for this clonotype. This chain links TRBV7-9 with TRBJ1-1; D not resolved. There are 16 residues in the CDR3. The V and J ends lost 5 bases and 2 bases respectively, with 18 bases between them. Germline CDR1 and CDR2: SEHNR and FQNEAQ (reference sequence). The CDR3: CASSPTFWQKNTEAFF. The CDR3 DNA reads as TGTGCCAGCAGCCCTACCTTTTGGCAGAAAAACACTGAAGCTTTCTTT.

This clonotype was seen ten or more times. The chain links TRBV5-6 to TRBJ2-1, with 8 bases lining up with TRBD2. The CDR3 consists of 15 residues. Germline V gene lookup returns CDR1 SGHDT and CDR2 YYEEEE. Losses at the gene ends were 2 bases for V and 4 bases for J; bases not matched to a gene: 5. The CDR3 is CASSLAGAGYNEQFF. The CDR3 coding sequence is TGTGCCAGCAGCTTAGCGGGGGCGGGTTACAATGAGCAGTTCTTC.

The sample holds many counts of this clonotype. The chain combines TRBV2 with TRBJ1-2; D call uncertain. This CDR3 contains 13 residues. Trimming took 8 bases from V and 2 from J, leaving 12 bases between them. CDR1 and CDR2 from the germline V gene are SNHLY and FYNNEI. This CDR3 reads CASRVSFNYGYTF. In DNA form, the CDR3 reads TGTGCCAGCCGGGTTAGCTTCAACTATGGCTACACCTTC.

Concerning this clonotype itself: With a much larger clone just one base away, this may be a read error. The rearrangement uses TRBV9 and TRBJ2-5; 7 bases agree with TRBD1. In germline, CDR1 is SGDLS, CDR2 YYNGEE. The CDR3 is 15 residues long. The V segment lost 3 bases and the J segment 2 bases; nucleotides outside the gene matches: 7. The DNA of the CDR3 is TGTGCCAGCAGCGGGGCGGACAGGAGTCAAGAGACCCAGTACTTC. Translation: CASSGADRSQETQYF.

This chain connects TRBV12-3 or TRBV12-4 to TRBJ1-5; D is uncertain. Deletions cut 8 bases from V and 0 bases from J, with 8 bases between. The CDR3 has 13 amino acids. The CDR3 spells CASAITSNQPQHF. CDR3 nucleotides: TGTGCCAGCGCGATTACTAGCAATCAGCCCCAGCATTTT.

The V gene is TRBV3-1, the J gene TRBJ1-2; D might be TRBD1 (5 bases). CDR3 length equals 16 residues. Germline CDR1 is LGHDT and CDR2 is YNNKEL (reference sequence). Trimming took 2 bases from V and 3 from J, leaving 16 bases between them. CDR3 loop: CASSQPPGGAHYGYTF. Written as DNA, the CDR3 is TGTGCCAGCAGCCAACCCCCCGGAGGGGCCCACTATGGCTACACCTTC.

In this sample, this clonotype turned up many times. The chain uses TRBV7-2 and TRBJ1-5; D call uncertain. Deletions cut 5 bases from V and 1 base from J, with 12 bases between. The CDR3 runs to 15 residues. Germline V CDR1 and CDR2: SGHTA, FQGNSA. The CDR3 DNA is TGTGCCAGCAGCCCTGCCCCCATAAGCAATCAGCCCCAGCATTTT. This codes for CASSPAPISNQPQHF.

At least ten counts were recorded for this clonotype. This chain uses TRBV12-3 or TRBV12-4 with TRBJ1-2, with 9 positions matching TRBD1. The V and J ends lost 3 bases and 5 bases, in that order; junction bases with no gene match: 7. This CDR3 comprises 15 residues. For the CDR3, the DNA is TGTGCCAGCAGTTTTTCGGAACAGGGGGCGTATGGCTACACCTTC. The encoded protein is CASSFSEQGAYGYTF.